One sample yielded the 21 T cell receptor beta chains listed below, sequenced in a study of response to subunit inactivated influenza vaccine. In TCRdb, the RT-PCR reads were re-called with MiXCR into one record per CDR3 protein. The sample shows hundreds of thousands of distinct CDR3 sequences, over 10% of them seen only once. The input for sequencing was PBMCs from blood, taken roughly 48 days after vaccination. The receptors were sampled from a man between 50 and 59 years old who received an inactivated influenza vaccine.

The chain recombines TRBV27 with TRBJ2-7; D is uncertain. Trimming stripped 0 bases from V and 4 bases from J, with 7 bases between. This CDR3 is built from 13 residues. Germline CDR1 reads MNHEY; CDR2 reads SMNVEV (reference sequence). CDR3 sequence (DNA): TGTGCCAGCAGTTTATCGCGGTCTTACGAGCAGTACTTC. Translating it yields CASSLSRSYEQYF.

The sample holds a few counts of this clonotype. The CDR3, as DNA: TGCAGTGCTAGGGCGGGAGACGAGCAGTACTTC. Its translation: CSARAGDEQYF. The chain uses TRBV20-1 and TRBJ2-7; TRBD2 aligns across 7 bases. Germline V gene sequence: CDR1 DFQATT, CDR2 SNEGSKA (reference sequence). The CDR3 has 11 residues. The V and J ends lost 3 bases and 5 bases, in that order; junction bases with no gene match: 1.

This clonotype was observed many times. J is TRBJ2-7 and V is TRBV6-5, with 9 bases identical to TRBD2. The CDR3 loop spans 16 amino acids. CDR1 and CDR2 from the germline V gene are MNHEY and SVGAGI. V shed 2 bases, J shed 5 bases, and the junction held 10 bases outside the gene matches. The CDR3 DNA reads as TGTGCCAGCAGTTACCGAGCGGGAGGACAACGGGACGAGCAGTACTTC. Protein: CASSYRAGGQRDEQYF.

The chain links TRBV20-1 to TRBJ1-2; D possibly corresponds to TRBD1 (5 bases). Germline loops: CDR1 DFQATT, CDR2 SNEGSKA (reference sequence). V shed 7 bases and J shed 2 bases, with 17 bases lying between them. The CDR3 consists of 14 residues. The CDR3 coding sequence is TGCAGTGGTAAAGCACAGGAGAGCAACTATGGCTACACCTTC. Amino acids: CSGKAQESNYGYTF.

The chain is built from TRBV29-1 and TRBJ2-1; 10 nucleotides align to TRBD2. Germline loops: CDR1 SQVTM, CDR2 ANQGSEA. This CDR3 contains 14 residues. The ends lost 5 bases at V and 7 bases at J; junction bases unmatched: 8. The DNA for the CDR3 is TGCAGCGTTAAGACTAGCGGGTCAGAGAATGAGCAGTTCTTC. It encodes CSVKTSGSENEQFF.

In DNA form, the CDR3 reads TGTGCCTTCGGGACTAGCCTGGCAGATACGCAGTATTTT. Translation gives CAFGTSLADTQYF. The rearrangement links TRBV12-3 or TRBV12-4 to TRBJ2-3; 9 nucleotides match TRBD2. The CDR3 totals 13 residues. Trimming cost V 11 bases and J 4 bases; bases outside gene matches: 7.

This clonotype has ten or more counts. The chain employs TRBV7-9 and TRBJ2-1, with unresolved D. Deletions cut 4 bases from V and 14 bases from J, with 12 bases between. CDR3 size: 11 residues. CDR1 is SEHNR and CDR2 is FQNEAQ in the germline V gene (reference sequence). The CDR3 reads CASSSSESEFF. The CDR3 coding sequence is TGTGCCAGCAGCTCCTCAGAGTCGGAGTTCTTC.

This clonotype was seen a handful of times. This chain links TRBV6-5 with TRBJ1-6; D might be TRBD1 (5 bases). The CDR3 spans 15 residues. Germline loops: CDR1 MNHEY, CDR2 SVGAGI. Trimming left V 2 bases short and J 6 bases short, with 11 bases between. The CDR3 nucleotides read TGTGCCAGCAGTTACACCAGGGTCGGTAATTCACCCCTCCACTTT. Its translation: CASSYTRVGNSPLHF.

The genes are TRBV7-9 and TRBJ2-5, with 7 bases matching TRBD2. The V and J ends lost 5 bases and 5 bases, in that order; junction bases with no gene match: 11. The CDR3 is made up of 15 amino acids. The germline V gene encodes CDR1 SEHNR and CDR2 FQNEAQ (reference sequence). The DNA of the CDR3 is TGTGCCAGCAGCCTCCCGGGAGGTTTAAGGGAGACCCAGTACTTC. Its translation is CASSLPGGLRETQYF.

The rearrangement joins TRBV5-4 to TRBJ1-1, with TRBD1 identical over 12 bases. Looked up from germline, CDR1 is SGHNT and CDR2 is YYREEE (reference sequence). The CDR3 has 15 residues. Trimming took 4 bases from V and 4 from J; bases not matched to a gene: 5. This CDR3 reads CASSHPGQGATEAFF. The CDR3 DNA reads TGTGCCAGCAGCCATCCGGGACAGGGGGCCACTGAAGCTTTCTTT.

This clonotype was counted a few times. The chain links TRBV7-9 to TRBJ2-1, with D perhaps TRBD1 (6 bases). The germline V and J ends were trimmed by 0 bases and 10 bases, with 7 bases remaining between them. The CDR3 contains 12 residues. Germline V gene sequence: CDR1 SEHNR, CDR2 FQNEAQ (reference sequence). In nucleotides, the CDR3 is TGTGCCAGCAGCTTAGCAGACAGGGAGCAGTTCTTC. It translates to CASSLADREQFF.

As to this clonotype: One end of the junction fails to match germline, which may point to a read error. In DNA form, the CDR3 reads TGCGTCAGCAGCCAAGCTTCCCTACAGGGCGTCTACGAGCAGTACTTC. Translation gives CVSSQASLQGVYEQYF. This chain uses TRBV4-3 with TRBJ2-7, with TRBD1 as a possible D gene (6 bases). From germline, CDR1 is LGHNA and CDR2 YSLEER. This CDR3 region has 16 residues.

This clonotype was seen only a few times. V usage is TRBV20-1 and J usage is TRBJ1-5; D uncertain. This CDR3 has 13 residues. V was clipped by 3 bases and J by 3 bases, with 9 bases between them. Germline V lookup: CDR1 DFQATT, CDR2 SNEGSKA (reference sequence). The DNA for the CDR3 is TGCAGTGCTAGGCCTGGGGTCAATCAGCCCCAGCATTTT. Its translation is CSARPGVNQPQHF.

This clonotype was seen repeatedly, ten times or more. CDR3 bases: TGCAGCGCCAGACAGCCTAGCACAGATACGCAGTATTTT. This translates into CSARQPSTDTQYF. The V call is TRBV29-1, the J call TRBJ2-3, with D possibly being TRBD1 (5 bases). Germline CDR1 and CDR2: SQVTM and ANQGSEA. V lost 7 bases and J lost 0, with 11 bases in between. This CDR3 comprises 13 residues.

This clonotype was detected many times. CDR3 residues: CASSLWTGNSYEQYF. CDR3 in DNA: TGTGCCAGCAGCCTTTGGACAGGTAACTCCTACGAGCAGTACTTC. This chain connects TRBV7-9 to TRBJ2-7; 7 bases match TRBD1. Trimming cost V 5 bases and J 0 bases; bases outside gene matches: 7. Germline CDR1 SEHNR, CDR2 FQNEAQ (reference sequence). CDR3 length equals 15 residues.

This clonotype occurred a few times. This chain links TRBV24-1 with TRBJ2-5, with D maybe TRBD2 (6 bases). Germline lookup yields CDR1 KGHDR and CDR2 SFDVKD. With 3 bases removed from V and 5 bases from J, the gap between germline ends came to 18 bases. CDR3 size: 16 residues. The CDR3 nucleotides are TGTGCCACCAGTGATGGGGACTCAAACCCAATTGAGACCCAGTACTTC. It is translated as CATSDGDSNPIETQYF.

The table lists this clonotype with many counts. J is TRBJ2-1 and V is TRBV20-1; 7 bases are shared with TRBD2. Germline trimming cut 2 bases from V and 6 bases from J; bases unmatched to any gene: 16. Germline V gene data show CDR1 as DFQATT and CDR2 as SNEGSKA (reference sequence). The CDR3 sequence is 17 residues long. CDR3 bases: TGCAGTGCTAGATCAGTCTGGAGTGGGGGGGACGCCAATGAGCAGTTCTTC. Encoded protein: CSARSVWSGGDANEQFF.

In this sample, this clonotype turned up a few times. The rearrangement uses TRBV10-3 and TRBJ2-1; 7 bases line up with TRBD2. Germline trimming cut 8 bases from V and 15 bases from J; bases unmatched to any gene: 13. CDR1 and CDR2 from the germline V gene are ENHRY and SYGVKD. This CDR3 is 12 amino acids long. The CDR3 DNA reads TGTGCCATCGAGGCTAGCGGCGTTCCTCGGTTCTTC. Its protein product is CAIEASGVPRFF.

This clonotype was counted only a few times. The V call is TRBV20-1, the J call TRBJ2-1; 7 bases are shared with TRBD1. J lost 9 bases, V lost 6 bases, and 5 bases had no gene match. The CDR3 covers 11 residues. Germline V gene data show CDR1 as DFQATT and CDR2 as SNEGSKA (reference sequence). The chain's CDR3 is CSARQGPEQFF. CDR3 nucleotides: TGCAGTGCCAGACAGGGTCCTGAGCAGTTCTTC.

V is TRBV12-3 or TRBV12-4 and J is TRBJ2-3; no firm D call. CDR3 size: 15 residues. V gave up 5 bases and J gave up 4 bases, with 16 bases separating them. CDR3 nucleotide sequence: TGTGCCAGCAGTGGTTGGATCCGCGATCCAGATACGCAGTATTTT. This encodes CASSGWIRDPDTQYF.

This clonotype appeared a few times. The chain has TRBV7-6 and TRBJ2-1; D gene uncertain. Trimming stripped 6 bases from V and 6 bases from J, with 12 bases between. Germline CDR1 and CDR2: SGHVS and FNYEAQ. This CDR3 comprises 13 residues. CDR3 bases: TGTGCCAGCAGAGCCCCCTCTAGCAATGAGCAGTTCTTC. It is translated as CASRAPSSNEQFF.